The entry that follows covers one TCR beta chain sequence. Its antigen is unknown. The patients had locally advanced or metastatic urothelial carcinoma. This sample was included in a study of PD-L1 blockade in urothelial cancer. Findings of the study overall: Sub-median blood TCR clonality before treatment predicted longer survival.

V shed 3 bases, J shed 2 bases, and the junction held 4 bases outside the gene matches. Germline V gene lookup returns CDR1 SGHTA and CDR2 FQGNSA. The CDR3 covers 15 residues. Generated by immunoSEQ multiplex PCR, the TCRdb table keeps only in-frame clones and is missing some. Of 20,000 to 30,000 clones in the sample, 86% were seen once. The source of this sequence is a man in his 60s with urothelial cancer. The V gene is TRBV7-2, the J gene TRBJ2-1, with 7 bases identical to TRBD2. Sequencing used PBMCs, obtained around atezolizumab (anti-PD-L1) treatment. CDR3 in DNA: TGTGCCAGCAGCTTCGATAGCGGGCCCTACAATGAGCAGTTCTTC. Translating gives CASSFDSGPYNEQFF.